One sample yielded the 7 T cell receptor beta chains listed below, sequenced in a study of OX40 agonist ivuxolimab in advanced cancers. Receptors were amplified or captured by the immunoSEQ multiplex PCR assay. In its TCRdb copy, this immuneACCESS table keeps in-frame sequences only and misses some clones. Where compared with another copy, unresolved V genes explain less than half of these, and the others have no known cause. The sample table holds roughly 56,000 clones, of which 70% to 90% were seen once. The top ten hold about 1% of the sample. The sample here was CD4+ or CD8+ T cells sorted from blood, taken in a trial of the OX40 agonist ivuxolimab. The origin of the receptors is an adult with an advanced solid tumor such as melanoma, head and neck, liver or kidney cancer.

Turning to this clone: The sample holds other DNA sequences that translate to the same CDR3. CDR3 in DNA: TGTGCCAGCAGCCCGGACAGTAACTATGGCTACACCTTC. Translated, it gives CASSPDSNYGYTF. The V call is TRBV5-4, the J call TRBJ1-2; TRBD1 might be the D (6 bases). Germline V gene lookup returns CDR1 SGHNT and CDR2 YYREEE (reference sequence). V was cut by 4 bases and J by 1 base, with 8 bases left in between. CDR3 length: 13 residues. The full variable domain, with the rest looked up from reference TRBV5-4 and TRBJ1-2, is ETGVTQSPTHLIKTRGQQVTLRCSSQSGHNTVSWYQQALGQGPQFIFQYYREEENGRGNFPPRFSGLQFPNYSSELNVNALELDDSALYLCASSPDSNYGYTFGSGTRLTVV.

The chain uses TRBV7-6 and TRBJ2-7, with D hard to call. Per the germline V gene, CDR1 is SGHVS and CDR2 is FNYEAQ. There are 12 residues in the CDR3. The V gene lost 2 bases and the J gene lost 5 bases, with 7 bases spanning the gap. The CDR3 region has the DNA TGTGCCAGCAGCTTATTCCAGGACGAGCAGTACTTC. Protein sequence: CASSLFQDEQYF.

This chain connects TRBV18 to TRBJ2-7, with TRBD2 matching 9 bases. The CDR3 consists of 14 residues. The germline V gene has CDR1 KGHSH and CDR2 LQKENI. Germline trimming cut 3 bases from V and 4 bases from J; bases unmatched to any gene: 4. CDR3 in amino acids: CASSPGAGGYEQYF. The DNA of the CDR3 is TGTGCCAGCTCACCGGGCGCGGGAGGGTACGAGCAGTACTTC.

This clone was observed once. J is TRBJ2-4 and V is TRBV7-8; 7 bases map to TRBD1. The CDR3 extends over 19 amino acids. Trimming took 4 bases from V and 0 from J; bases not matched to a gene: 15. From germline, CDR1 is SGHVS and CDR2 FQNEAQ. DNA for the CDR3: TGTGCCAGCAGCTCCCCGAGGGGGCGAAGTCTTTTAGCCAAAAACATTCAGTACTTC. Amino acids: CASSSPRGRSLLAKNIQYF.

The chain recombines TRBV7-3 with TRBJ2-1; TRBD2 matches 7 bases. V lost 2 bases, J lost 7 bases, and 11 bases stayed unmatched. The germline V gene has CDR1 SGHTA and CDR2 FQGTGA. The CDR3 extends over 16 amino acids. CDR3 in amino acids: CASSLVGGSGVNEQFF. CDR3 in DNA: TGTGCCAGCAGCTTAGTCGGCGGGAGCGGGGTTAATGAGCAGTTCTTC.

This clone was observed once. The gene calls are TRBV7-9 and TRBJ1-1; no definite D call. This CDR3 is built from 15 residues. The germline V gene encodes CDR1 SEHNR and CDR2 FQNEAQ (reference sequence). Trimming took 1 base from V and 1 from J, leaving 10 bases between them. CDR3 amino acids: CASSLDNIRNTEAFF. In nucleotides, the CDR3 is TGTGCCAGCAGCTTAGATAACATTCGGAACACTGAAGCTTTCTTT.

This chain connects TRBV7-9 to TRBJ2-7; D unresolved. V lost 5 bases, J lost 9 bases, and 17 bases lay in between. There are 13 residues in the CDR3. Germline lookup yields CDR1 SEHNR and CDR2 FQNEAQ (reference sequence). CDR3 protein: CASSSDSSRGQYF. Written as DNA, the CDR3 is TGTGCCAGCAGCAGCGATAGCTCTCGCGGGCAGTACTTC.